One sample yielded the 3 T cell receptor beta chains listed below, sequenced in a study of blood T cells in healthy people across ages. For the second PCR, which ran for about 6 to 12 cycles, a sample-barcoded 5' primer and a J-beta primer mix were used. TCRdb ran MiXCR on the 5' RACE reads and lists one entry per CDR3 protein. The repertoire includes around 1.7 million distinct CDR3 sequences, roughly 27% of them detected once, and approximately 7.7% sits in the top ten. Sequencing was carried out using blood. The receptor set was obtained from a woman under 40 in good health.

V is TRBV12-3 or TRBV12-4 and J is TRBJ2-2; 8 bases agree with TRBD2. The CDR3 totals 14 residues. Trimming at V came to 2 bases and at J to 9 bases, leaving 5 bases not matched to a gene. The CDR3 spells CASSLNSGIWELFF. DNA for the CDR3: TGTGCCAGCAGTTTAAATAGCGGGATCTGGGAGCTGTTTTTT.

The genes are TRBV2 and TRBJ2-3, with 15 nucleotides matching TRBD2. The germline V gene encodes CDR1 SNHLY and CDR2 FYNNEI. The CDR3 is 17 residues long. The ends lost 1 base at V and 7 bases at J; junction bases unmatched: 6. CDR3 DNA sequence: TGTGCCAGCAGTGAAGTCCGGACTAGCGGGGGGGCTAATACGCAGTATTTT. Protein sequence: CASSEVRTSGGANTQYF.

This clonotype was counted ten times or more. The chain combines TRBV15 with TRBJ1-2; no reliable D call. Germline CDR1 LNHNV, CDR2 YYDKDF (reference sequence). Trimming pared 0 bases from V and 2 bases from J, leaving 4 bases between. The CDR3 runs 13 residues. The CDR3 DNA reads as TGTGCCACCAGCAGAGAGTTGAACTATGGCTACACCTTC. It yields the protein CATSRELNYGYTF.